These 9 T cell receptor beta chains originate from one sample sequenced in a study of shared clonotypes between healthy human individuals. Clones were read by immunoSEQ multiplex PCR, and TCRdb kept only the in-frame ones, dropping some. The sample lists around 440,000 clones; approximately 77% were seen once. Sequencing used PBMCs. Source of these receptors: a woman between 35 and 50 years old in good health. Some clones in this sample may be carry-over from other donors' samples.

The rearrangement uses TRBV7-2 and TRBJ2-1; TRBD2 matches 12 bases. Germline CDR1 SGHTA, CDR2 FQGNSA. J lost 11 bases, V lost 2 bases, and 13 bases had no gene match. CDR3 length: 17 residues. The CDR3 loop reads CASSLQPTSGRNGKQFF. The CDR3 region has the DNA TGTGCCAGCAGCTTACAGCCGACTAGCGGGAGAAATGGGAAGCAGTTCTTC. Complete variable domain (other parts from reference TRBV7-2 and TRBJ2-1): GAGVSQSPSNKVTEKGKDVELRCDPISGHTALYWYRQSLGQGLEFLIYFQGNSAPDKSGLPSDRFSAERTGGSVSTLTIQRTQQEDSAVYLCASSLQPTSGRNGKQFFGPGTRLTVL.

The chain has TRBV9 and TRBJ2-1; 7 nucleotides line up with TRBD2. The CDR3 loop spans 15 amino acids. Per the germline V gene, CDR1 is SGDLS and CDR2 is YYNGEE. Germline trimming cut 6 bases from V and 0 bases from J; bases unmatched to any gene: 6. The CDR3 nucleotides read TGTGCCAGCAACCCGGGGGGATACTCCTACAATGAGCAGTTCTTC. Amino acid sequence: CASNPGGYSYNEQFF.

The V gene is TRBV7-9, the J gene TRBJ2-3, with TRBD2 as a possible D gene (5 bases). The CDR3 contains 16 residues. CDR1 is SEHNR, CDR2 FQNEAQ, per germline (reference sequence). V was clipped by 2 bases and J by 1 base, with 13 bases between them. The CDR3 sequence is CASSLRPGIGTDTQYF. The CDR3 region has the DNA TGTGCCAGCAGCTTACGTCCCGGGATTGGCACAGATACGCAGTATTTT.

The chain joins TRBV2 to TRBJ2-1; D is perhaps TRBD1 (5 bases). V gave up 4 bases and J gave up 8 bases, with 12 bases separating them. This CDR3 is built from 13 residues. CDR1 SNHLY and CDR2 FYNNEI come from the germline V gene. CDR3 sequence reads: CASSVGAPHEQFF. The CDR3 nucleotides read TGTGCCAGCAGTGTAGGGGCTCCCCATGAGCAGTTCTTC.

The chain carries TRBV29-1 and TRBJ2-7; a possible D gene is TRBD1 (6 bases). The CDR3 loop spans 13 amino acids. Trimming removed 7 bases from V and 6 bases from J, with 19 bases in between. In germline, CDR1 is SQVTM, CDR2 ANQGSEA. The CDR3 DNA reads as TGCAGCGCCCCAGGGGAAAAATGGTGCGAGCAGTACTTC. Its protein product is CSAPGEKWCEQYF.

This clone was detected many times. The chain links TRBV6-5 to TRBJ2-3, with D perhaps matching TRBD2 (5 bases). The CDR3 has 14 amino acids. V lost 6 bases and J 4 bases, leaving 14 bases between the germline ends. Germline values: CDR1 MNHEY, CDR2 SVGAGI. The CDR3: CASRSSHAADTQYF. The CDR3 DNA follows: TGTGCCAGCAGGTCTAGCCACGCCGCAGATACGCAGTATTTT.

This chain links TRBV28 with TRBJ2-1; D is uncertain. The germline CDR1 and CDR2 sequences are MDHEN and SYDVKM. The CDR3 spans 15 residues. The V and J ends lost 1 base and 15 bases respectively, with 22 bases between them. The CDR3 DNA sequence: TGTGCCAGCAGTTTATCAATTGGTCGGGCAACCCGCGGGTTCTTC. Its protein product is CASSLSIGRATRGFF.

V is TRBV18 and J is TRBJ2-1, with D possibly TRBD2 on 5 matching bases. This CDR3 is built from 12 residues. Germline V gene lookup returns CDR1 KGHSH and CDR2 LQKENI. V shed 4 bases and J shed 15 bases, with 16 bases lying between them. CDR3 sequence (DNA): TGTGCCAGCTCACAAGCTGAGCGGATCTCGTTCTTC. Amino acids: CASSQAERISFF.

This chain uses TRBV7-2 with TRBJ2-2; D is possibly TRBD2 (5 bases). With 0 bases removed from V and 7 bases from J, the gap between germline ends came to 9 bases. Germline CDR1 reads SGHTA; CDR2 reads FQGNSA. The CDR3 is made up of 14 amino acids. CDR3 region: CASSLARVGGELFF. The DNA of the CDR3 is TGTGCCAGCAGCTTAGCGAGGGTTGGCGGGGAGCTGTTTTTT. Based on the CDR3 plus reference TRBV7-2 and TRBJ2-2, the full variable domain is GAGVSQSPSNKVTEKGKDVELRCDPISGHTALYWYRQSLGQGLEFLIYFQGNSAPDKSGLPSDRFSAERTGGSVSTLTIQRTQQEDSAVYLCASSLARVGGELFFGEGSRLTVL.